The clone carrying this TCR beta chain was seen a few times. Its specificity is not known. From germline, CDR1 is MNHEY and CDR2 SVGAGI. V shed 2 bases and J shed 5 bases, with 9 bases lying between them. This CDR3 is built from 13 residues. The sample is drawn from a study of T-cell reconstitution after alpha-beta-depleted transplantation in children. Broader study findings: Newly made T cells mostly supplied T-cell counts and diversity one year after transplant. As was reported, about two months after transplant, alpha-beta T cells came from several hundred expanded graft clones.

Using unique molecular identifiers, the investigators prepared the TCRbeta library. TCRdb called the PCR reads again in MiXCR, with one record for every CDR3 protein. This sample has roughly 300,000 distinct CDR3 sequences, with around a tenth found just once. The chain recombines TRBV6-5 with TRBJ2-5; D not certain. This receptor was taken from a male patient aged 2-15 years who had a stem cell transplant for chronic granulomatous disease, so the T cells may come from the graft donor. Sequencing used peripheral blood, obtained 180 days after TCRalphabeta/CD19-depleted stem cell transplant. The CDR3 reads CASSYVARETQYF. The CDR3 DNA is TGTGCCAGCAGTTACGTCGCCAGGGAGACCCAGTACTTC.